The 21 T cell receptor beta chains listed next were all sequenced from one sample in a study of cytomegalovirus exposure and HLA in healthy donors. 60 Vbeta and 13 Jbeta primers were used in PCR. Assay: immunoSEQ multiplex PCR; the TCRdb copy retains only in-frame clones and omits some. The sample carries 85,000 to 100,000 clones, roughly two thirds recorded once. The sequenced material came from PBMCs. The receptors here all came from a woman in her twenties or thirties in good health and CMV-seronegative.

V and J are TRBV4-1 and TRBJ2-3; 7 positions agree with TRBD2. The V gene end was trimmed by 4 bases and the J gene end by 7 bases; junction bases not matched to a gene: 11. The CDR3 is 15 residues long. Germline CDR1 MGHRA, CDR2 YSYEKL. The DNA of the CDR3 is TGCGCCAGCAGCCCCAGCAGCGGGGAGGGAAATACGCAGTATTTT. As protein: CASSPSSGEGNTQYF.

The genes are TRBV27 and TRBJ1-1, with a weak D call TRBD1 (6 bases). From germline, CDR1 is MNHEY and CDR2 SMNVEV (reference sequence). The CDR3 covers 16 residues. The germline V and J ends were trimmed by 0 bases and 7 bases, with 18 bases remaining between them. For the CDR3, the DNA is TGTGCCAGCAGTTTATCACAGGGATCTGCCAGGGGTGAAGCTTTCTTT. It translates to CASSLSQGSARGEAFF.

CDR3 region: CASSQEGGAGGAYEQYF. The CDR3 region has the DNA TGTGCCAGCAGCCAAGAAGGTGGTGCGGGGGGCGCCTACGAGCAGTACTTC. This chain links TRBV4-2 with TRBJ2-7, with TRBD2 matching 8 bases. V was clipped by 0 bases and J by 2 bases; unmatched bases: 9. Per germline, CDR1 LGHNA and CDR2 YNFKEQ. The CDR3 has 17 amino acids.

The table lists this clone with a count of one. The chain combines TRBV6-5 with TRBJ1-5; 8 bases agree with TRBD1. This CDR3 region has 13 residues. V lost 5 bases, J lost 7 bases, and 4 bases stayed unmatched. Germline lookup yields CDR1 MNHEY and CDR2 SVGAGI. The CDR3 bases are TGTGCCAGCAGTCGGACAGGGATACAGCCCCAGCATTTT. Its translation: CASSRTGIQPQHF.

The chain employs TRBV10-1 and TRBJ2-5, with 9 bases lining up with TRBD2. J gave up 1 base and V 0 bases, and 6 bases lay outside the gene matches. Looked up from germline, CDR1 is WNHNN and CDR2 is SYGVQD (reference sequence). The CDR3 has 17 amino acids. CDR3 nucleotide sequence: TGCGCCAGCAGTGAGTCGACGAGCGGGGGGTCCCAAGAGACCCAGTACTTC. The encoded protein is CASSESTSGGSQETQYF.

The J gene is TRBJ2-7, the V gene TRBV25-1; TRBD2 matches at 10 bases. This CDR3 contains 15 residues. CDR1 and CDR2 from the germline V gene are MGHDK and SYGVNS. Trimming at V came to 1 base and at J to 5 bases, leaving 5 bases not matched to a gene. The DNA of the CDR3 is TGTGCCAGCAGTGAATGCTGGCTAGCGGGAGACGAGCAGTACTTC. Residues: CASSECWLAGDEQYF.

The rearrangement joins TRBV7-2 to TRBJ2-2; TRBD2 is a possible D gene (5 bases). This CDR3 comprises 15 residues. Trimming took 3 bases from V and 7 from J, leaving 15 bases between them. Germline V gene sequence: CDR1 SGHTA, CDR2 FQGNSA. CDR3 DNA: TGTGCCAGCAGCTTTATTCGTGGAGCGGTCGGGGAGCTGTTTTTT. Its translation is CASSFIRGAVGELFF. The full variable domain, its missing parts supplied by reference TRBV7-2 and TRBJ2-2, is GAGVSQSPSNKVTEKGKDVELRCDPISGHTALYWYRQSLGQGLEFLIYFQGNSAPDKSGLPSDRFSAERTGGSVSTLTIQRTQQEDSAVYLCASSFIRGAVGELFFGEGSRLTVL.

This chain uses TRBV11-2 with TRBJ2-5; a possible D gene is TRBD1 (6 bases). The V end was cut by 3 bases, the J end by 1 base, with 12 bases between. This CDR3 has 15 residues. Germline V gene data show CDR1 as SGHAT and CDR2 as FQNNGV. CDR3 sequence: CASSFTGSAQETQYF. CDR3 in DNA: TGTGCCAGCAGCTTTACAGGGAGCGCCCAAGAGACCCAGTACTTC.

This clone has more than one count but fewer than ten. The same CDR3 can be traced to other DNA sequences in this sample. This rearrangement joins TRBV6-5 to TRBJ1-4, with D uncertain. CDR3 length: 13 amino acids. V was trimmed by 0 bases and J by 11 bases, leaving 10 bases between them. Germline V gene data show CDR1 as MNHEY and CDR2 as SVGAGI. This CDR3 reads CASSYSEGSKLFF. CDR3 bases: TGTGCCAGCAGTTACTCTGAGGGATCGAAACTGTTTTTT.

V usage is TRBV2 and J usage is TRBJ2-1; D ambiguous. The V end lost 7 bases, the J end lost 8 bases, and 18 bases lay between the germline ends. The CDR3 has 14 amino acids. Germline loops: CDR1 SNHLY, CDR2 FYNNEI. CDR3 DNA sequence: TGTGCCAGCAACATTAAATGGTCCGCGGATGAGCAGTTCTTC. Its protein product is CASNIKWSADEQFF.

V usage is TRBV27 and J usage is TRBJ2-7; 7 bases line up with TRBD1. From germline, CDR1 is MNHEY and CDR2 SMNVEV (reference sequence). Unmatched junction bases numbered 13, after V lost 0 bases and J lost 2 bases. There are 18 residues in the CDR3. The CDR3 DNA is TGTGCCAGCAGTTTATCGATCAATGACAGGGTCCTTACCTACGAGCAGTACTTC. Amino acid sequence: CASSLSINDRVLTYEQYF.

V and J are TRBV28 and TRBJ1-1; TRBD1 might be the D (6 bases). The CDR3 runs 14 residues. Germline CDR1 and CDR2: MDHEN and SYDVKM. Trimming removed 4 bases from V and 4 bases from J, with 13 bases in between. CDR3 nucleotides: TGTGCCAGCAGTTCTACAGGGCTTACCACTGAAGCTTTCTTT. Amino acid sequence: CASSSTGLTTEAFF.

The CDR3 is CASRAFTSGTTEAFF. In nucleotides, the CDR3 is TGCGCCAGCAGGGCATTTACCTCAGGGACAACTGAAGCTTTCTTT. The chain joins TRBV5-1 to TRBJ1-1, with D possibly TRBD1 on 6 matching bases. Germline V CDR1 and CDR2: SGHRS, YFSETQ. CDR3 size: 15 residues. V dropped 5 bases and J dropped 5 bases, with 19 bases sitting between them. The complete variable domain, with remaining parts taken from reference TRBV5-1 and TRBJ1-1, reads KAGVTQTPRYLIKTRGQQVTLSCSPISGHRSVSWYQQTPGQGLQFLFEYFSETQRNKGNFPGRFSGRQFSNSRSEMNVSTLELGDSALYLCASRAFTSGTTEAFFGQGTRLTVV.

This clone was seen a handful of times. The chain carries TRBV2 and TRBJ2-2; 7 bases are shared with TRBD2. The CDR3 runs to 18 residues. From germline, CDR1 is SNHLY and CDR2 FYNNEI. With 2 bases clipped from V and 1 base from J, the junction kept 10 bases outside the gene matches. CDR3 in amino acids: CASSEKVLAEGNTGELFF. In DNA form, the CDR3 reads TGTGCCAGCAGTGAAAAGGTCCTAGCGGAGGGGAACACCGGGGAGCTGTTTTTT.

The rearrangement links TRBV6-1 to TRBJ2-2; 7 bases line up with TRBD1. The CDR3 loop spans 15 amino acids. Germline CDR1 reads MNHNS; CDR2 reads SASEGT. J lost 7 bases, V lost 8 bases, and 13 bases had no gene match. This CDR3 is CASGGRGGLSGELFF. The CDR3 coding sequence is TGTGCCAGCGGGGGCAGAGGGGGCCTGAGCGGGGAGCTGTTTTTT.

A single count supports this clone. The J gene is TRBJ2-3, the V gene TRBV6-6, with 9 nucleotides matching TRBD2. This CDR3 region has 14 residues. Per the germline V gene, CDR1 is MNHNY and CDR2 is SVGAGI (reference sequence). Trimming removed 2 bases from V and 5 bases from J; junction bases left unmatched: 2. Written as DNA, the CDR3 is TGTGCCAGCAGTTACCTACTAGCGGGAGATACGCAGTATTTT. This encodes CASSYLLAGDTQYF.

The chain carries TRBV27 and TRBJ2-7; 9 nucleotides align to TRBD2. Losses at the gene ends were 5 bases for V and 3 bases for J; bases not matched to a gene: 5. Germline V gene sequence: CDR1 MNHEY, CDR2 SMNVEV (reference sequence). The CDR3 covers 14 residues. The CDR3 coding sequence is TGTGCCAGCAGTCCCCGGACTAGCGACTACGAGCAGTACTTC. It translates to CASSPRTSDYEQYF.

The chain combines TRBV6-6 with TRBJ2-2, with a possible D match to TRBD2 (6 bases). Trimming cost V 0 bases and J 7 bases, with 15 bases left between them. Germline CDR1 reads MNHNY; CDR2 reads SVGAGI (reference sequence). This CDR3 has 16 amino acids. CDR3 coding DNA: TGTGCCAGCAGTTACTCGGTGCTGCGGGGCCACGGGGAGCTGTTTTTT. Translating it yields CASSYSVLRGHGELFF.

The table lists this clone with a count of one. The CDR3 DNA is TGCGCCAGCAGCTTGGCAGGGGTGTCTAATGAAAAACTGTTTTTT. Translated: CASSLAGVSNEKLFF. The chain joins TRBV5-1 to TRBJ1-4; D perhaps matches TRBD1 (6 bases). Between the trimmed V and J ends, which lost 0 bases and 3 bases, there was a span of 9 bases. In germline, CDR1 is SGHRS, CDR2 YFSETQ. The CDR3 consists of 15 residues.

The rearrangement uses TRBV19 and TRBJ2-2, with 11 bases identical to TRBD2. CDR1 LNHDA and CDR2 SQIVND come from the germline V gene (reference sequence). CDR3 length: 15 residues. The junction had 2 bases not matched to a gene; V was cut back by 8 bases and J by 0 bases. CDR3 residues: CASLAGGSNTGELFF. Here the CDR3 DNA reads TGTGCCAGTCTAGCGGGGGGCTCGAACACCGGGGAGCTGTTTTTT.

This chain links TRBV28 with TRBJ2-7, with 10 bases matching TRBD1. CDR1 and CDR2 (germline): MDHEN, SYDVKM. The V segment lost 3 bases and the J segment 5 bases; nucleotides outside the gene matches: 10. The CDR3 is made up of 16 amino acids. The CDR3 loop is CASSLTWGQGLNEQYF. The CDR3 bases are TGTGCCAGCAGTTTGACTTGGGGACAGGGGTTAAACGAGCAGTACTTC.